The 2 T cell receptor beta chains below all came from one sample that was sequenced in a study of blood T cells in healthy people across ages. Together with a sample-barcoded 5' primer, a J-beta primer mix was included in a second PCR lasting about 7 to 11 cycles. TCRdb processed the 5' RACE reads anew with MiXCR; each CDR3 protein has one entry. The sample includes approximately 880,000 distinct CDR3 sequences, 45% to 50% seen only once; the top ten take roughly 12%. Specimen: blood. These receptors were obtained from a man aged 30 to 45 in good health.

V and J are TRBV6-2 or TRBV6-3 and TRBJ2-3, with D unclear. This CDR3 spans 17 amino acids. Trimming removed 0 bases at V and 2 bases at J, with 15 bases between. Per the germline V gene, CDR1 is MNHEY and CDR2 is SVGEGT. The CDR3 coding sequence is TGTGCCAGCAGTTACTCCACAGATAAATTATACACAGATACGCAGTATTTT. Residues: CASSYSTDKLYTDTQYF.

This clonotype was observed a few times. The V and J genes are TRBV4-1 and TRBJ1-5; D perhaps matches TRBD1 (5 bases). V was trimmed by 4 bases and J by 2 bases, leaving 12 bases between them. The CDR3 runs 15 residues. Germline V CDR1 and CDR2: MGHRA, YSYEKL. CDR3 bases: TGCGCCAGCAGCCTAGGACACGGGGGCAATCAGCCCCAGCATTTT. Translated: CASSLGHGGNQPQHF.